Each of the 30 T cell receptor beta chains below was sequenced from the same sample in a study of response to subunit inactivated influenza vaccine. MiXCR, run by TCRdb on the RT-PCR reads, gives a single entry per CDR3 protein. The sample carries around 490,000 distinct CDR3 sequences, 6.5% to 8% recorded once. Material: PBMCs from blood, obtained roughly 24 months after vaccination. All receptors come from a man between 50 and 75 years old who received an inactivated influenza vaccine.

This clonotype was detected many times. The CDR3: CASSLSGAYNEQFF. CDR3 in DNA: TGTGCCAGCAGCTTATCCGGGGCCTACAATGAGCAGTTCTTC. V usage is TRBV11-1 and J usage is TRBJ2-1; the D gene is possibly TRBD2 (5 bases). Germline V gene lookup returns CDR1 SGHAT and CDR2 FQDESV (reference sequence). The V end was cut by 2 bases, the J end by 2 bases, with 7 bases between. This CDR3 has 14 residues. Full variable domain (rest looked up from reference TRBV11-1 and TRBJ2-1): EAEVAQSPRYKITEKSQAVAFWCDPISGHATLYWYRQILGQGPELLVQFQDESVVDDSQLPKDRFSAERLKGVDSTLKIQPAELGDSAMYLCASSLSGAYNEQFFGPGTRLTVL.

This clonotype was recorded a few times. The chain links TRBV10-3 to TRBJ2-3; 8 nucleotides align to TRBD2. Germline V lookup: CDR1 ENHRY, CDR2 SYGVKD. V dropped 10 bases and J dropped 6; count of bases not matched to a gene: 3. The CDR3 is 11 residues long. As DNA, the CDR3 is TGTGCCACCCGCGGGGGGGATACGCAGTATTTT. Residues: CATRGGDTQYF.

This clonotype was seen more than once but under ten times. The chain is built from TRBV20-1 and TRBJ2-7; 9 bases are a match to TRBD2. V shed 5 bases and J 6 bases; nucleotides not matched to a gene: 11. Germline CDR1 reads DFQATT; CDR2 reads SNEGSKA (reference sequence). This CDR3 contains 14 residues. The CDR3: CSAPRSGGQSEQYF. The CDR3 DNA reads TGCAGTGCTCCCCGCAGCGGGGGGCAATCCGAGCAGTACTTC.

This clonotype was counted at least ten times. V gene TRBV27 combines with J gene TRBJ2-2; D unresolved. The CDR3 runs 17 residues. V was trimmed by 4 bases and J by 4 bases, leaving 19 bases between them. Germline V lookup: CDR1 MNHEY, CDR2 SMNVEV (reference sequence). The CDR3 protein is CASSSSPSVKLTGELFF. The DNA of the CDR3 is TGTGCCAGCAGTTCATCGCCCTCGGTTAAGCTCACCGGGGAGCTGTTTTTT.

J is TRBJ2-7 and V is TRBV19; no definite D call. Germline V gene data show CDR1 as LNHDA and CDR2 as SQIVND (reference sequence). CDR3 length: 14 amino acids. Trimming stripped 4 bases from V and 4 bases from J, with 14 bases between. The CDR3 DNA is TGTGCCAGTAGTACCTCCCACAGTGGGTACGAGCAGTACTTC. Protein: CASSTSHSGYEQYF.

This clonotype has more than one count but fewer than ten. This sequence joins TRBV7-8 and TRBJ2-2; no definite D call. Per the germline V gene, CDR1 is SGHVS and CDR2 is FQNEAQ. V was clipped by 5 bases and J by 0 bases, with 13 bases between them. The CDR3 totals 16 residues. CDR3 nucleotides: TGTGCCAGCAGCATCTATCGGGCCCCGAACACCGGGGAGCTGTTTTTT. Encoded protein: CASSIYRAPNTGELFF.

The genes are TRBV18 and TRBJ2-5; D unclear. This CDR3 is 14 amino acids long. The V and J ends lost 3 bases and 1 base respectively, with 9 bases between them. CDR1 and CDR2 from the germline V gene are KGHSH and LQKENI. CDR3 residues: CASSPVGTQETQYF. Written as DNA, the CDR3 is TGTGCCAGCTCACCTGTCGGTACCCAAGAGACCCAGTACTTC.

This clonotype was seen a few times. This chain uses TRBV5-1 with TRBJ2-7; TRBD2 agrees at 10 bases. V gave up 4 bases and J gave up 4 bases; unmatched junction bases: 8. The CDR3 runs to 15 residues. Germline assignment: CDR1 SGHRS and CDR2 YFSETQ. In DNA, the CDR3 is TGCGCCAGCAGCACCGGGACTAGCGATCCTTACGAGCAGTACTTC. Amino acid sequence: CASSTGTSDPYEQYF.

This clonotype has just a few counts. The rearrangement links TRBV7-3 to TRBJ2-2; no reliable D call. The CDR3 is made up of 14 amino acids. V lost 5 bases and J lost 4, with 11 bases in between. In germline, CDR1 is SGHTA, CDR2 FQGTGA. The CDR3 reads CASSPFLTTGELFF. CDR3 DNA: TGTGCCAGCAGCCCTTTCCTAACCACCGGGGAGCTGTTTTTT.

This clonotype was detected a few times. The rearrangement links TRBV7-8 to TRBJ2-3; TRBD2 aligns across 14 bases. Germline CDR1 SGHVS, CDR2 FQNEAQ. After removal of 5 bases from V and 2 bases from J, the junction contained 9 bases not matched to a gene. The CDR3 runs 18 residues. This chain's CDR3 is CASSAGTSGSLTTDTQYF. CDR3 sequence (DNA): TGTGCCAGCAGCGCCGGGACTAGCGGGAGCCTCACCACAGATACGCAGTATTTT.

This chain links TRBV28 with TRBJ2-3, with TRBD2 identical over 13 bases. Unmatched junction bases numbered 5, after V lost 6 bases and J lost 2 bases. CDR1 MDHEN and CDR2 SYDVKM come from the germline V gene. The CDR3 has 16 residues. The CDR3 sequence is CASRPTSGRLTDTQYF. The DNA for the CDR3 is TGTGCCAGCAGACCGACTAGCGGGAGGCTCACAGATACGCAGTATTTT.

This chain joins TRBV4-1 and TRBJ1-1; the match to TRBD1 covers 7 bases. V shed 5 bases, J shed 4 bases, and the junction held 7 bases outside the gene matches. CDR1 and CDR2 (germline): MGHRA, YSYEKL. The length of the CDR3 is 14 residues. In DNA, the CDR3 is TGCGCCAGCAGCGCCCAGACAGGGTTCACTGAAGCTTTCTTT. It translates to CASSAQTGFTEAFF.

This clonotype came up a few times. This chain uses TRBV5-1 with TRBJ1-1, with 8 bases fitting TRBD1. J was trimmed by 5 bases and V by 4 bases; bases with no gene match: 7. The germline V gene has CDR1 SGHRS and CDR2 YFSETQ. The CDR3 is 14 residues long. The CDR3 coding sequence is TGCGCCAGCAGCCGCGGACAGGGTTTTACTGAAGCTTTCTTT. Residues: CASSRGQGFTEAFF.

This chain connects TRBV7-2 to TRBJ2-5; 13 bases align to TRBD2. V dropped 5 bases and J dropped 5; count of bases not matched to a gene: 8. This CDR3 has 16 amino acids. Germline V CDR1 and CDR2: SGHTA, FQGNSA. CDR3 in amino acids: CASSRRTSGSAETQYF. The CDR3 bases are TGTGCCAGCAGCCGACGGACTAGCGGGAGTGCGGAGACCCAGTACTTC.

The chain joins TRBV20-1 to TRBJ2-1; D unclear. With 0 bases removed from V and 9 bases from J, the gap between germline ends came to 15 bases. CDR1 and CDR2 from the germline V gene are DFQATT and SNEGSKA (reference sequence). The length of the CDR3 is 14 residues. This chain's CDR3 is CSARDLWGFSEQFF. DNA for the CDR3: TGCAGTGCTAGAGATCTCTGGGGATTCAGTGAGCAGTTCTTC.

This clonotype was recorded many times. The V call is TRBV12-3 or TRBV12-4, the J call TRBJ1-2; perhaps TRBD1 as D (5 bases). This CDR3 is built from 15 residues. V gave up 5 bases and J gave up 6 bases, with 19 bases separating them. The CDR3 is CASSQPGRGSNGYTF. DNA of the CDR3: TGTGCCAGCAGTCAACCGGGACGGGGGAGCAATGGCTACACCTTC.

In its sample, this clonotype was seen a few times. The chain has TRBV2 and TRBJ2-7; 9 nucleotides line up with TRBD2. J was trimmed by 5 bases and V by 5 bases; bases with no gene match: 1. Germline V lookup: CDR1 SNHLY, CDR2 FYNNEI. The CDR3 runs 12 residues. The CDR3, as DNA: TGTGCCAGCAGTCGGACTAGCGACGAGCAGTACTTC. It specifies CASSRTSDEQYF.

This clonotype showed up many times. The chain couples TRBV7-2 to TRBJ2-7; D might be TRBD1 (5 bases). This CDR3 region has 12 residues. V dropped 5 bases and J dropped 3 bases, with 8 bases sitting between them. Per germline, CDR1 SGHTA and CDR2 FQGNSA. The CDR3 loop reads CASSTQVYEQYF. The CDR3, as DNA: TGTGCCAGCAGCACACAGGTCTACGAGCAGTACTTC.

The chain joins TRBV20-1 to TRBJ2-1, with 9 bases identical to TRBD2. The V gene end was trimmed by 6 bases and the J gene end by 9 bases; junction bases not matched to a gene: 15. The CDR3 is made up of 15 amino acids. The germline V gene encodes CDR1 DFQATT and CDR2 SNEGSKA (reference sequence). The CDR3 DNA reads TGCAGTGCCAACGAGGGCGGCGGGGGGGCCTTTGAGCAGTTCTTC. Its translation: CSANEGGGGAFEQFF.

This clonotype appeared many times. The chain has TRBV3-1 and TRBJ2-4; D is ambiguous. Trimming left V 2 bases short and J 5 bases short, with 1 base between. The CDR3 consists of 11 residues. The V gene's germline CDR1 is LGHDT and CDR2 YNNKEL (reference sequence). Written as DNA, the CDR3 is TGTGCCAGCAGCCAACAAAACATTCAGTACTTC. It yields the protein CASSQQNIQYF.

The V and J genes are TRBV28 and TRBJ2-5, with TRBD2 identical over 7 bases. The CDR3 consists of 15 residues. The V gene end was trimmed by 1 base and the J gene end by 5 bases; junction bases not matched to a gene: 7. Per germline, CDR1 MDHEN and CDR2 SYDVKM. The CDR3, as DNA: TGTGCCAGCAGTTTATACGGGGGAGGGGCGGAGACCCAGTACTTC. Amino acid sequence: CASSLYGGGAETQYF.

About this clonotype: A much larger clone lies a single base off, so this may be a read error. This chain connects TRBV6-1 to TRBJ2-2, with 8 bases identical to TRBD1. Germline lookup yields CDR1 MNHNS and CDR2 SASEGT. The CDR3 length is 14 residues. CDR3 residues: CAGSGGTGAGELFF. The DNA of the CDR3 is TGTGCCGGCAGTGGCGGGACAGGCGCCGGGGAGCTGTTTTTT.

This rearrangement joins TRBV4-2 to TRBJ2-3, with TRBD1 matching 8 bases. The CDR3 extends over 17 amino acids. Germline CDR1 is LGHNA and CDR2 is YNFKEQ. With V trimmed by 1 base and J by 0 bases, 6 bases remained unmatched. CDR3 nucleotide sequence: TGTGCCAGCAGCCAAGTAGGCTGGACAGGGAGCACAGATACGCAGTATTTT. This encodes CASSQVGWTGSTDTQYF.

The sample holds many counts of this clonotype. This chain uses TRBV5-1 with TRBJ2-7, with 9 bases matching TRBD1. This CDR3 is built from 14 residues. Germline CDR1 and CDR2: SGHRS and YFSETQ. V was pared by 4 bases and J by 2 bases, with 4 bases of the junction left unmatched. CDR3 DNA: TGCGCCAGCAGCATCCGGACAGGGGCCTACGAGCAGTACTTC. Amino acids: CASSIRTGAYEQYF.

This rearrangement joins TRBV20-1 to TRBJ1-6; possible D gene TRBD1, 6 bases. Germline lookup yields CDR1 DFQATT and CDR2 SNEGSKA (reference sequence). V lost 3 bases, J lost 7 bases, and 13 bases lay in between. CDR3 length: 14 amino acids. The CDR3, as DNA: TGCAGTGCTAGGGCAGGGGACGCCAATTCACCCCTCCACTTT. It specifies CSARAGDANSPLHF.

This clonotype was recorded at least ten times. The gene calls are TRBV6-1 and TRBJ2-2; tentative D call: TRBD2 (5 bases). The V and J ends lost 6 bases and 5 bases respectively, with 10 bases between them. The germline V gene has CDR1 MNHNS and CDR2 SASEGT. CDR3 length: 13 residues. The CDR3 DNA sequence: TGTGCCAGCAGGACCCGGGGTACCGGGGAGCTGTTTTTT. Translation: CASRTRGTGELFF.

This clonotype was detected many times. The rearrangement links TRBV12-3 or TRBV12-4 to TRBJ2-7; D is possibly TRBD1 (5 bases). V was trimmed by 6 bases and J by 5 bases, leaving 20 bases between them. The CDR3 is made up of 15 amino acids. Written as DNA, the CDR3 is TGTGCCAGCAGCTTCGGACACAGTGGTTTCAACGAGCAGTACTTC. The encoded protein is CASSFGHSGFNEQYF.

This clonotype has more than one count but fewer than ten. This rearrangement joins TRBV28 to TRBJ2-3; 11 nucleotides line up with TRBD2. The V gene end was trimmed by 2 bases and the J gene end by 5 bases; junction bases not matched to a gene: 6. The CDR3 sequence is 16 residues long. Germline CDR1 reads MDHEN; CDR2 reads SYDVKM. The CDR3 DNA reads as TGTGCCAGCAGTTTAATAGGGCTAGCGGGGGGAGATACGCAGTATTTT. This translates into CASSLIGLAGGDTQYF.

This clonotype has only a few counts. This chain joins TRBV5-1 and TRBJ2-4; no clear D. The length of the CDR3 is 15 residues. V lost 0 bases to trimming and J lost 1 base, with 8 bases between them. From germline, CDR1 is SGHRS and CDR2 YFSETQ. CDR3 in DNA: TGCGCCAGCAGCTTGGCCTTAGCTGCCAAAAACATTCAGTACTTC. Amino acids: CASSLALAAKNIQYF.

The table lists this clonotype with a few counts. V usage is TRBV5-6 and J usage is TRBJ1-2; TRBD1 aligns across 9 bases. V trimming: 2 bases; J trimming: 7 bases; junction bases outside the gene matches: 9. Germline assignment: CDR1 SGHDT and CDR2 YYEEEE. This CDR3 region has 15 residues. The CDR3 DNA reads as TGTGCCAGCAGCTTTAGGACAGGGGTTCTTCTTGGCTACACCTTC. This codes for CASSFRTGVLLGYTF.